The 14 T cell receptor beta chains reported below all come from one sample, sequenced in a study of T cell repertoires in cytomegalovirus infection. Their target antigens are unknown. TCRdb used MiXCR to reprocess the reads, holding one entry per CDR3 protein. There are fewer than 200,000 distinct CDR3 sequences in the sample; roughly a fifth occur only once, and 25% lies in the top ten. The source was CD8+ T cells from cultured PBMCs, collected from culture after CMV antigen stimulation. The receptors were sampled from a human donor in good health (CMV status not recorded). Some clones in this sample may be carry-over from other donors' samples.

V usage is TRBV4-1 and J usage is TRBJ1-2, with 11 nucleotides matching TRBD1. The CDR3 loop spans 17 amino acids. The germline V gene encodes CDR1 MGHRA and CDR2 YSYEKL. Trimming took 0 bases from V and 6 from J; bases not matched to a gene: 9. The CDR3 is CASSQEIVPGQGDGYTF. The DNA for the CDR3 is TGCGCCAGCAGCCAAGAGATCGTCCCGGGACAGGGGGATGGCTACACCTTC.

The chain employs TRBV6-5 and TRBJ2-7; D is unresolved. The V gene's germline CDR1 is MNHEY and CDR2 SVGAGI. This CDR3 has 13 residues. V was shortened by 2 bases and J by 0 bases, with 5 bases between the two germline ends. The CDR3 DNA reads TGTGCCAGCAGTTACGCGGACTCCTACGAGCAGTACTTC. Amino acid sequence: CASSYADSYEQYF.

The chain employs TRBV6-4 and TRBJ2-3, with TRBD1 identical over 9 bases. The trim removed 2 bases at V and 1 base at J, leaving 10 bases unmatched. CDR1 is MRHNA, CDR2 SNTAGT, per germline. This CDR3 spans 18 amino acids. CDR3 loop: CASSDTDRGGGCTDTQYF. Here the CDR3 DNA reads TGTGCCAGCAGTGACACGGACAGGGGAGGTGGATGCACAGATACGCAGTATTTT.

This clonotype was counted at least ten times. The chain carries TRBV7-9 and TRBJ2-2, with TRBD2 matching over 13 bases. V dropped 5 bases and J dropped 1; count of bases not matched to a gene: 4. CDR1 is SEHNR, CDR2 FQNEAQ, per germline (reference sequence). This CDR3 has 17 residues. Here the CDR3 reads CASSPRLAGGNTGELFF. The CDR3 DNA reads as TGTGCCAGCAGCCCCAGACTAGCGGGGGGGAACACCGGGGAGCTGTTTTTT.

V is TRBV6-5 and J is TRBJ2-4; no reliable D call. With 8 bases removed from V and 3 bases from J, the gap between germline ends came to 11 bases. CDR3 length: 13 amino acids. Germline V CDR1 and CDR2: MNHEY, SVGAGI. In DNA, the CDR3 is TGTGCCAGCTCCGATAATGACAAAAACATTCAGTACTTC. Its protein product is CASSDNDKNIQYF.

V gene TRBV19 combines with J gene TRBJ2-3; D gene ambiguous. V lost 5 bases and J 0 bases, leaving 12 bases between the germline ends. This CDR3 has 15 residues. Germline-derived CDR1 and CDR2 are LNHDA and SQIVND (reference sequence). In DNA, the CDR3 is TGTGCCAGTAGTGAATTACCCCATAGCACAGATACGCAGTATTTT. It is translated as CASSELPHSTDTQYF. Using reference TRBV19 and TRBJ2-3 for the parts outside the CDR3, the full variable domain is DGGITQSPKYLFRKEGQNVTLSCEQNLNHDAMYWYRQDPGQGLRLIYYSQIVNDFQKGDIAEGYSVSREKKESFPLTVTSAQKNPTAFYLCASSELPHSTDTQYFGPGTRLTVL.

This clonotype was counted a few times. CDR3 loop: CASGRHPGRSANTGELFF. CDR3 DNA: TGTGCTAGTGGTCGACATCCGGGACGCTCCGCGAACACCGGGGAGCTGTTTTTT. The chain combines TRBV12-5 with TRBJ2-2, with D perhaps assigned TRBD1 or TRBD2 (5 bases each). The CDR3 is 18 amino acids. The germline V gene has CDR1 LGHNT and CDR2 FRNRAP. V was clipped by 5 bases and J by 0 bases, with 19 bases between them.

This sequence joins TRBV7-9 and TRBJ1-6; D might be TRBD1 (6 bases). Looked up from germline, CDR1 is SEHNR and CDR2 is FQNEAQ (reference sequence). The CDR3 extends over 14 amino acids. V lost 2 bases and J lost 9, with 11 bases in between. The CDR3 coding sequence is TGTGCCAGCAGCTTAATCAGCAGGGGTTCACCCCTCCACTTT. Protein product: CASSLISRGSPLHF.

This clonotype was found a few times. The chain carries TRBV7-2 and TRBJ2-7, with D perhaps given as TRBD1 or TRBD2 (5 bases each). In germline, CDR1 is SGHTA, CDR2 FQGNSA. V was trimmed by 4 bases and J by 1 base, leaving 17 bases between them. The CDR3 extends over 16 amino acids. This chain's CDR3 is CASSSAGTTFSYEQYF. CDR3 bases: TGTGCCAGCAGCTCAGCCGGGACGACGTTTTCCTACGAGCAGTACTTC.

This rearrangement joins TRBV7-2 to TRBJ1-1; no clear D gene. The V end was cut by 4 bases, the J end by 5 bases, with 14 bases between. This CDR3 contains 14 residues. Germline V gene data show CDR1 as SGHTA and CDR2 as FQGNSA. The chain's CDR3 is CASSSPGWGTEAFF. In nucleotides, the CDR3 is TGTGCCAGCAGCTCTCCGGGCTGGGGAACTGAAGCTTTCTTT.

The V and J genes are TRBV9 and TRBJ2-3; no reliable D call. Germline CDR1 is SGDLS and CDR2 is YYNGEE. The CDR3 sequence is 13 residues long. V gave up 3 bases and J gave up 2 bases, with 7 bases separating them. The CDR3 DNA is TGTGCCAGCAGCGCGGGTCTCACAGATACGCAGTATTTT. Translated, it gives CASSAGLTDTQYF.

The genes are TRBV12-3 or TRBV12-4 and TRBJ1-2, with a weak D call TRBD1 (5 bases). V gave up 3 bases and J gave up 4 bases, with 12 bases separating them. This CDR3 is built from 14 residues. CDR3 region: CASSFGATGYGYTF. For the CDR3, the DNA is TGTGCCAGCAGTTTCGGCGCCACAGGCTATGGCTACACCTTC.

This clonotype was picked up a small number of times. V gene TRBV7-2 combines with J gene TRBJ1-1, with D unresolved. V was shortened by 1 base and J by 0 bases, with 12 bases between the two germline ends. The CDR3 extends over 16 amino acids. The germline V gene encodes CDR1 SGHTA and CDR2 FQGNSA. The CDR3 nucleotides are TGTGCCAGCAGCTTAGGATACAGAACCATGAACACTGAAGCTTTCTTT. Encoded protein: CASSLGYRTMNTEAFF.

The chain employs TRBV19 and TRBJ1-5; D may be TRBD1 (5 bases). CDR3 length equals 15 residues. V lost 4 bases to trimming and J lost 1 base, with 11 bases between them. From germline, CDR1 is LNHDA and CDR2 SQIVND (reference sequence). CDR3 DNA: TGTGCCAGTAGTAACCCCCCAGGGAGCAATCAGCCCCAGCATTTT. Translating gives CASSNPPGSNQPQHF.